The 7 T cell receptor beta chains below were found in one sample sequenced in a study of T cells after yellow fever vaccination. TCRdb called the 5' RACE reads again in MiXCR, with one record for every CDR3 protein. Of 170,000 or so distinct CDR3 sequences in the sample, roughly 6.2% were seen once. The specimen comprised CD4+ T cells sorted from PBMCs, sampled on the day of the first yellow fever vaccination. These receptors all come from a man aged 18 to 29 who received the YFV17D yellow fever vaccine.

This clonotype has only a few counts. The chain couples TRBV19 to TRBJ2-5; the match to TRBD2 covers 8 bases. The ends lost 2 bases at V and 7 bases at J; junction bases unmatched: 15. The germline gives CDR1 LNHDA, CDR2 SQIVND (reference sequence). The CDR3 is 17 residues long. CDR3 region: CASSITSRRGAPGTQYF. DNA of the CDR3: TGTGCCAGTAGTATAACCTCCCGGCGGGGGGCACCCGGGACCCAGTACTTC.

This clonotype was counted only a few times. The chain combines TRBV6-1 with TRBJ1-2; a possible D gene is TRBD1 (6 bases). Trimming took off 8 bases at V and 4 bases at J, with 17 bases between the two ends. CDR1 and CDR2 (germline): MNHNS, SASEGT. This CDR3 comprises 14 residues. CDR3 region: CASFLGASGYGYTF. In DNA form, the CDR3 reads TGTGCCAGCTTCCTGGGGGCCAGCGGCTATGGCTACACCTTC.

This rearrangement joins TRBV7-2 to TRBJ1-2; 7 bases match TRBD1. V was pared by 5 bases and J by 3 bases, with 9 bases of the junction left unmatched. The germline CDR1 and CDR2 sequences are SGHTA and FQGNSA. The CDR3 is 15 amino acids. CDR3: CASSPMSGQHYGYTF. The CDR3 DNA is TGTGCCAGCAGCCCCATGTCGGGACAGCACTATGGCTACACCTTC.

This clonotype was recorded at least ten times. This sequence joins TRBV19 and TRBJ1-1; D remains ambiguous. V gave up 7 bases and J gave up 6 bases, with 18 bases separating them. This CDR3 region has 14 residues. Germline V gene data show CDR1 as LNHDA and CDR2 as SQIVND (reference sequence). The CDR3 sequence is CASTKTDRTSEAFF. CDR3 DNA: TGTGCCAGTACCAAAACCGACCGAACTTCTGAAGCTTTCTTT.

This clonotype came up many times. The chain joins TRBV5-1 to TRBJ2-3; no firm D call. The CDR3 sequence is 13 residues long. The germline CDR1 and CDR2 sequences are SGHRS and YFSETQ. Trimming stripped 2 bases from V and 2 bases from J, with 6 bases between. The CDR3 DNA reads as TGCGCCAGCAGCTTTCTGGTCACAGATACGCAGTATTTT. Translated, it gives CASSFLVTDTQYF.

There are many counts of this clonotype. V and J are TRBV5-1 and TRBJ2-3, with D unclear. The CDR3 runs 14 residues. Germline V lookup: CDR1 SGHRS, CDR2 YFSETQ. Between the trimmed V and J ends, which lost 0 bases and 7 bases, there was a span of 12 bases. The CDR3 loop is CASSLGVSKNTQYF. The CDR3 region has the DNA TGCGCCAGCAGCTTGGGGGTGTCAAAGAATACGCAGTATTTT.

This clonotype was observed a few times. This chain connects TRBV18 to TRBJ2-2; D uncertain. The CDR3 loop spans 16 amino acids. V lost 3 bases to trimming and J lost 0 bases, with 11 bases between them. Looked up from germline, CDR1 is KGHSH and CDR2 is LQKENI. The CDR3 region is CASSPISMANTGELFF. In nucleotides, the CDR3 is TGTGCCAGCTCACCTATCAGTATGGCGAACACCGGGGAGCTGTTTTTT.